The sample holds a few counts of the clone carrying this TCR beta chain. What it binds is not known. Germline CDR1 reads DFQATT; CDR2 reads SNEGSKA (reference sequence). Trimming at V came to 4 bases and at J to 2 bases, leaving 5 bases not matched to a gene. The CDR3 extends over 15 amino acids. The sample originates from a study of response to subunit inactivated influenza vaccine. Study observations and caveats: The authors proposed limited new T cell recruitment per seasonal influenza vaccination.

MiXCR, applied by TCRdb to the RT-PCR reads, yields one record per CDR3 protein. Among fewer than 700,000 distinct CDR3 sequences listed, around 13% were seen once. The genes are TRBV20-1 and TRBJ2-3; 11 nucleotides agree with TRBD2. The source of this sequence is a man over 45 who received an inactivated influenza vaccine. The material sequenced was PBMCs from blood, taken about 40 days after vaccination. As DNA, the CDR3 is TGCAGTGCTAAGGAGACTAGCGGGAACACAGATACGCAGTATTTT. It translates to CSAKETSGNTDTQYF.